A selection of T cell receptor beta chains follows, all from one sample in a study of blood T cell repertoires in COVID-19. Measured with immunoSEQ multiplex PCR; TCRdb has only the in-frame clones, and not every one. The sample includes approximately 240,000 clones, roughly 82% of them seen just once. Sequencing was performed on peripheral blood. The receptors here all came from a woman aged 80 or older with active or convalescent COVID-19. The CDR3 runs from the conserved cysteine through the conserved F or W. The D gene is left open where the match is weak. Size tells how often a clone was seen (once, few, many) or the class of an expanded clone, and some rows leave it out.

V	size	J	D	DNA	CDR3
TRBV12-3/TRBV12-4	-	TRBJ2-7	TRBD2	TGTGCCAGCAGGCGGACTAGCGGTTTCGAGCAGTACTTC	CASRRTSGFEQYF
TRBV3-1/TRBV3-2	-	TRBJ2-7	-	TGTGCCAGCAGCCTAGGGACACTCAGCTCCTACGAGCAGTACTTC	CASSLGTLSSYEQYF
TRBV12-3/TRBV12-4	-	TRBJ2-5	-	TGTGCCAGCAGTCAGGACTACCCAGGGACCCAGTACTTC	CASSQDYPGTQYF
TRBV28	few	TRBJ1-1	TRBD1	TGTGCCAGCAGTTCCTGGGACAGGGGAAACACTGAAGCTTTCTTT	CASSSWDRGNTEAFF
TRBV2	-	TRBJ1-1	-	TGTGCCAGCATGTCACAACCGAACACTGAAGCTTTCTTT	CASMSQPNTEAFF
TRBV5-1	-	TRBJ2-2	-	TGCGCCAGCAGCTCACAGTACACCGGGGAGCTGTTTTTT	CASSSQYTGELFF
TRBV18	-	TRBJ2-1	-	TGTGCCAGCTCAAGTGAGTACAATGAGCAGTTCTTC	CASSSEYNEQFF
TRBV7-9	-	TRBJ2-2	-	TGTGCCAGCAGCGTAACAGGGGGGGACACCGGGGAGCTGTTTTTT	CASSVTGGDTGELFF
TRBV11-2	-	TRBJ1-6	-	TGTGCCAGCACTCCGACCGGGTCCTATAATTCACCCCTCCACTTT	CASTPTGSYNSPLHF
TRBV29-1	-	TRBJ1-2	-	TGCAGCGTTGCTGACACGGGAATTCGCTATGGCTACACCTTC	CSVADTGIRYGYTF
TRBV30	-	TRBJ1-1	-	TGTGCCTGGAGGGGGACACTGAACACTGAAGCTTTCTTT	CAWRGTLNTEAFF
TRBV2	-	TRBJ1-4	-	TGTGCCAGCAGTGATGAAGCGGAAAAACTGTTTTTT	CASSDEAEKLFF
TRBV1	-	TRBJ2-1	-	TGCACCAGCAGCCACCCTAGCGGGAGGGGGGGCTACAATGAGCAGTTCTTC	CTSSHPSGRGGYNEQFF
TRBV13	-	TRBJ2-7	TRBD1	TGTGCCAGCAGCTTGAGGGGACAGGGCCCCCAGCAGTACTTC	CASSLRGQGPQQYF
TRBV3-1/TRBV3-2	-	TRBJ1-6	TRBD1	TGTGCCAGCAGCTCCCGGGACAGGGATTCACCCCTCCACTTT	CASSSRDRDSPLHF
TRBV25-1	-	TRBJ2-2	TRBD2	TGTGCCAGCAGTGGGCCTAGCGGGGGGCACACCGGGGAGCTGTTTTTT	CASSGPSGGHTGELFF
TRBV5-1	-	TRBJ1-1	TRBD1	TGCGCCAGCAGCCTGTCCTGGACAGGGGCAAGGGACACTGAAGCTTTCTTT	CASSLSWTGARDTEAFF
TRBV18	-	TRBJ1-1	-	TGTGCCAGCTCACTTCAGGGTTTGAACATGAACACTGAAGCTTTCTTT	CASSLQGLNMNTEAFF
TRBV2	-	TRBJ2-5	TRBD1	TGTGCCAGCAACCAACCGGGACAGGGAGGGGAGACCCAGTACTTC	CASNQPGQGGETQYF
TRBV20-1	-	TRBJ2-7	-	TGCAGTGCTAGTCCCGGTTTGGTCCACGAGCAGTACTTC	CSASPGLVHEQYF
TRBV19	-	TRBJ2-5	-	TGTGCCAGTAGTCCCGCCCAGGGGAGCGGGACCCAGTACTTC	CASSPAQGSGTQYF
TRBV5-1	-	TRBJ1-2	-	TGCGCCAGCAGCCCACAGGGTATCGGTGGCTACACCTTC	CASSPQGIGGYTF
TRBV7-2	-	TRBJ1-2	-	TGTGCCAGCAGCTCCGCGGGGACGGCTAACTATGGCTACACCTTC	CASSSAGTANYGYTF
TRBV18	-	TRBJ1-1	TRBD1	TGTGCCAGCTCACCTCCGTCGGGACAGGCCTTATGGGCTTTCTTT	CASSPPSGQALWAFF
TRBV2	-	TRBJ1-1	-	TGTGCCAGCAAGAGCGTGAACACTGAAGCTTTCTTT	CASKSVNTEAFF
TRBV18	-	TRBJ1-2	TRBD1	TGTGCCAGCTCACCGCGACAGGGCGGTGGCTACACCTTC	CASSPRQGGGYTF
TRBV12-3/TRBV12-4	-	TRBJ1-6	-	TGTGCCAGCAGTTTGGACATTAATTCACCCCTCCACTTT	CASSLDINSPLHF
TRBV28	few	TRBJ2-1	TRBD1	TGTGCCAGCAGTTCCCCGGGACAGGATCCGACCTACAATGAGCAGTTCTTC	CASSSPGQDPTYNEQFF
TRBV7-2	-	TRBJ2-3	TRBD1	TGTGCCAGCAGCTTCAGGGGGAGCACAGATACGCAGTATTTT	CASSFRGSTDTQYF
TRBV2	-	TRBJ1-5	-	TGTGCCAGCAGTGTCGCCAGGGAACAGCCCCAGCATTTT	CASSVAREQPQHF
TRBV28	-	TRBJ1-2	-	TGTGCCAGCAGCCCCCCAGGTACCTATGGCTACACCTTC	CASSPPGTYGYTF
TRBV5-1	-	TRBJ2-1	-	TGCGCCAGCAGGGCTAGAATAGACAATGAGCAGTTCTTC	CASRARIDNEQFF
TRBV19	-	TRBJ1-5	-	TGTGCCAGTAGTACTAGAGGCAATCAGCCCCAGCATTTT	CASSTRGNQPQHF
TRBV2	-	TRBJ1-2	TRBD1	TGTGCCAGCAGTTATGGACAGGGGAAAAGTGGCCACACCTTC	CASSYGQGKSGHTF
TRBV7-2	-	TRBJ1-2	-	TGTGCCAGCAGCTTAGGAATACTAAACTATGGCTACACCTTC	CASSLGILNYGYTF
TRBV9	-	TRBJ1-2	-	TGTGCCAGCAGCGCCAGCCAGGGCACCCTCAATTATGGCTACACCTTC	CASSASQGTLNYGYTF
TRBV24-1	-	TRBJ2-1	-	TGTGCCACCTCCGGATTAGGAGACAATGAGCAGTTCTTC	CATSGLGDNEQFF
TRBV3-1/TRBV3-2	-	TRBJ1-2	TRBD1	TGTGCCAGCAGCCACGGACAGGGGAACTATGGCTACACCTTC	CASSHGQGNYGYTF
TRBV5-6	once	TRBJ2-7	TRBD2	TGTGCCAGCAGCCCAACTAGCGGGGGGTCCTACGAGCAGTACTTC	CASSPTSGGSYEQYF
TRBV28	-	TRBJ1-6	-	TGTGCCAGCAGGTATTTAGGAGTGACCTATAATTCACCCCTCCACTTT	CASRYLGVTYNSPLHF
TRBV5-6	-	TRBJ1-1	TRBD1	TGTGCCAGCAGGCGCGGCAGGGGGCATATGAACACTGAAGCTTTCTTT	CASRRGRGHMNTEAFF
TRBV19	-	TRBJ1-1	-	TGTGCCAGTAGTTCGAATGGAGGGGTCTTGGGATTGGCTTTCTTT	CASSSNGGVLGLAFF
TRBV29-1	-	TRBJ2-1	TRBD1	TGCAGCGTAGGACAGGGGTCCAATGAGCAGTTCTTC	CSVGQGSNEQFF
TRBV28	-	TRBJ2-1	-	TGTGCCAGCAGTTTAGGCCAGGGGCGGCAGATGGGGGCTACGGGGAATGAGCAGTTCTTC	CASSLGQGRQMGATGNEQFF
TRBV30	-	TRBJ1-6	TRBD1	TGTGCCTGGAGTACAGGGGGATCTCATTCACCCCTCCACTTT	CAWSTGGSHSPLHF
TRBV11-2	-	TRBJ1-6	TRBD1	TGTGCCAGCGGACAGGGGGCAGGCAATTCACCCCTCCACTTT	CASGQGAGNSPLHF
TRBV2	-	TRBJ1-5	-	TGTGCCAGCAGGGACACCGCAAACGCTCAGCCCCAGCATTTT	CASRDTANAQPQHF
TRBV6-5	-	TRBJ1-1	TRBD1	TGTGCCAGCAGGGACAGGGAGAACACTGAAGCTTTCTTT	CASRDRENTEAFF
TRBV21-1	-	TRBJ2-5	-	TGTGCCAGCAGCAAAAAGTCGGGCGGGGGAGAATCAGAGACCCAGTACTTC	CASSKKSGGGESETQYF
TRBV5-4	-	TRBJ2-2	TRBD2	TGTGCCAGCAGCTTCGGCGGGAGAGGTAACACCGGGGAGCTGTTTTTT	CASSFGGRGNTGELFF
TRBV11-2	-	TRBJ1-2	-	TGTGCCAGCAGCTTAGAAGGGCTGACAGGTGGGGGCTACACCTTC	CASSLEGLTGGGYTF
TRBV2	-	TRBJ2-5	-	TGTGCCAGCAGGACAACTTTAGCGGCTCAAGAGACCCAGTACTTC	CASRTTLAAQETQYF
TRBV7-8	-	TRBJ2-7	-	TGTGCCAGCAGCAAGCAGACAGTGAACGATCGCGAGCAGTACTTC	CASSKQTVNDREQYF
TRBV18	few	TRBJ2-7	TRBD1	TGTGCCAGCTCCGGGGCCCCCGGGACAGGGGGACGCGAGCAGTACTTC	CASSGAPGTGGREQYF
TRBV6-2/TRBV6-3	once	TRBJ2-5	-	TGTGCCAGCAGCTGGATTAGCGGCCAAGAGACCCAGTACTTC	CASSWISGQETQYF